What follows describes a single T cell receptor (beta chain). The antigen is undetermined. This entry comes from a study of cytomegalovirus exposure and HLA in healthy donors. Study conclusions and caveats: 150 to 200 TCR beta chains were listed as cytomegalovirus-associated. In a later analysis, V- and J-gene trimming of beta chains associated with a DCLRE1C missense variant, replicated independently. The study had only CMV serostatus as immune exposure information. Most TCR sequences were seen very rarely across donors, but some public TCRs occurred in many.

The CDR3 is 17 residues long. In germline, CDR1 is SGHVS, CDR2 FQNEAQ. Between the trimmed V and J ends, which lost 0 bases and 4 bases, there was a span of 17 bases. Amplification used 60 Vbeta primers and 13 Jbeta primers. Clones were sequenced by immunoSEQ multiplex PCR, and TCRdb holds only the in-frame ones, with some missing. The sample has approximately 150,000 clones, and its top ten clones hold 1.5% to 1.9%. This rearrangement joins TRBV7-8 to TRBJ2-3; D is ambiguous. The sequencing sample was made of PBMCs. The clonotype comes from a middle-aged woman in good health and CMV-seronegative. The CDR3 is CASSLAGRWPSPDTQYF. DNA for the CDR3: TGTGCCAGCAGCTTAGCGGGCAGGTGGCCGTCCCCAGATACGCAGTATTTT.